These 13 T cell receptor beta chains share one sample of origin, sequenced in a study of cytomegalovirus exposure and HLA in healthy donors. PCR amplification relied on 60 Vbeta primers (plus 13 Jbeta primers). Sequencing used immunoSEQ multiplex PCR; TCRdb keeps in-frame clones, though not all of them. The sample consists of nearly 200,000 clones, approximately 83% of them appearing once. Specimen: PBMCs. The receptors originated from a boy under 10 years old in good health and CMV-seronegative.

This chain connects TRBV6-5 to TRBJ1-1; tentatively, D is TRBD1 (5 bases). The length of the CDR3 is 16 residues. Germline loops: CDR1 MNHEY, CDR2 SVGAGI. V lost 4 bases and J lost 3, with 18 bases in between. This CDR3 is CASSSTGVLYDTEAFF. CDR3 DNA: TGTGCCAGCAGTTCCACAGGAGTATTGTACGACACTGAAGCTTTCTTT.

The chain combines TRBV6-6 with TRBJ2-7, with 8 positions matching TRBD2. Germline CDR1 MNHNY, CDR2 SVGAGI (reference sequence). This CDR3 has 15 residues. The V gene end was trimmed by 6 bases and the J gene end by 5 bases; junction bases not matched to a gene: 12. The CDR3 DNA sequence: TGTGCCAGCAGCGCTTCGGGGGGGGGCCCCCACGAGCAGTACTTC. It yields the protein CASSASGGGPHEQYF.

The chain recombines TRBV9 with TRBJ2-1; D perhaps matches TRBD1 (6 bases). The CDR3 has 14 residues. CDR1 and CDR2 (germline): SGDLS, YYNGEE. Between the trimmed V and J ends, which lost 4 bases and 5 bases, there was a span of 13 bases. The CDR3 bases are TGTGCCAGCAGCAGAGGGGACACAAACAATGAGCAGTTCTTC. Amino acid sequence: CASSRGDTNNEQFF.

The V and J genes are TRBV4-2 and TRBJ2-2; D gene unclear. The CDR3 covers 14 residues. V lost 1 base and J lost 3, with 6 bases in between. The germline CDR1 and CDR2 sequences are LGHNA and YNFKEQ. As DNA, the CDR3 is TGTGCCAGCAGCCAAGTGGCCGACACCGGGGAGCTGTTTTTT. Protein sequence: CASSQVADTGELFF.

The chain is built from TRBV6-4 and TRBJ2-7, with TRBD1 matching 8 bases. Unmatched junction bases numbered 8, after V lost 5 bases and J lost 2 bases. The CDR3 is 15 residues long. CDR1 is MRHNA, CDR2 SNTAGT, per germline. CDR3 sequence reads: CASSFTGTGTYEQYF. CDR3 in DNA: TGTGCCAGCAGTTTCACGGGGACAGGAACCTACGAGCAGTACTTC.

This chain uses TRBV7-9 with TRBJ1-6; D possibly corresponds to TRBD1 (6 bases). CDR3 length: 14 residues. V was trimmed by 5 bases and J by 7 bases, leaving 12 bases between them. From germline, CDR1 is SEHNR and CDR2 FQNEAQ (reference sequence). The CDR3 DNA reads as TGTGCCAGCAGCCCACAGGGTCGGAATTCACCCCTCCACTTT. It yields the protein CASSPQGRNSPLHF.

The genes are TRBV11-2 and TRBJ2-2, with 10 nucleotides matching TRBD1. CDR1 and CDR2 from the germline V gene are SGHAT and FQNNGV. The CDR3 spans 16 residues. The ends lost 6 bases at V and 6 bases at J; junction bases unmatched: 10. Here the CDR3 reads CASRTTGTGESGELFF. The CDR3 DNA reads as TGTGCCAGCAGGACCACGGGGACAGGGGAATCCGGGGAGCTGTTTTTT.

This clone was recorded a few times. The identical CDR3 is also encoded by other nucleotide sequences in the sample. This rearrangement joins TRBV5-1 to TRBJ2-3; D may be TRBD1 (6 bases). The CDR3 totals 15 residues. V lost 2 bases and J 0 bases, leaving 10 bases between the germline ends. Per germline, CDR1 SGHRS and CDR2 YFSETQ. CDR3: CASSLLGQSTDTQYF. The CDR3 DNA reads TGCGCCAGCAGCTTACTCGGACAGAGCACAGATACGCAGTATTTT.

This clone was observed once. The V call is TRBV7-9, the J call TRBJ1-1; 7 bases line up with TRBD1. CDR3 length: 14 residues. V dropped 5 bases and J dropped 11; count of bases not matched to a gene: 14. CDR1 SEHNR and CDR2 FQNEAQ come from the germline V gene (reference sequence). CDR3 sequence (DNA): TGTGCCAGCAGCCCCCCGGGACAGCTATTTCGGGCTTTCTTT. Translated: CASSPPGQLFRAFF.

The chain links TRBV6-1 to TRBJ2-1; D gene ambiguous. CDR3 size: 11 residues. Per the germline V gene, CDR1 is MNHNS and CDR2 is SASEGT. V was shortened by 9 bases and J by 7 bases, with 10 bases between the two germline ends. CDR3 nucleotides: TGTGCCAGTCAGTCTCCGAATGAGCAGTTCTTC. The encoded protein is CASQSPNEQFF.

The chain joins TRBV2 to TRBJ2-7, with a possible D match to TRBD1 (7 bases). Trimming removed 5 bases from V and 4 bases from J, with 12 bases in between. This CDR3 contains 13 residues. Germline V lookup: CDR1 SNHLY, CDR2 FYNNEI. In DNA form, the CDR3 reads TGTGCCAGCAGTTACAGGGGAGGTTACGAGCAGTACTTC. This sequence encodes CASSYRGGYEQYF.

The CDR3 nucleotides read TGTGCCAGCAGCGAGGGATTGACAGGGAACACTGAAGCTTTCTTT. Translation gives CASSEGLTGNTEAFF. The chain couples TRBV9 to TRBJ1-1; D might be TRBD1 (6 bases). CDR1 is SGDLS and CDR2 is YYNGEE in the germline V gene. Trimming stripped 3 bases from V and 1 base from J, with 13 bases between. The CDR3 has 15 amino acids.

The genes are TRBV6-6 and TRBJ1-3; D might be TRBD1 (5 bases). Between the trimmed V and J ends, which lost 4 bases and 6 bases, there was a span of 16 bases. The CDR3 has 15 residues. Germline loops: CDR1 MNHNY, CDR2 SVGAGI (reference sequence). The CDR3 reads CASSSGQTLPNTIYF. Here the CDR3 DNA reads TGTGCCAGCAGTTCAGGGCAGACCCTACCAAACACCATATATTTT.